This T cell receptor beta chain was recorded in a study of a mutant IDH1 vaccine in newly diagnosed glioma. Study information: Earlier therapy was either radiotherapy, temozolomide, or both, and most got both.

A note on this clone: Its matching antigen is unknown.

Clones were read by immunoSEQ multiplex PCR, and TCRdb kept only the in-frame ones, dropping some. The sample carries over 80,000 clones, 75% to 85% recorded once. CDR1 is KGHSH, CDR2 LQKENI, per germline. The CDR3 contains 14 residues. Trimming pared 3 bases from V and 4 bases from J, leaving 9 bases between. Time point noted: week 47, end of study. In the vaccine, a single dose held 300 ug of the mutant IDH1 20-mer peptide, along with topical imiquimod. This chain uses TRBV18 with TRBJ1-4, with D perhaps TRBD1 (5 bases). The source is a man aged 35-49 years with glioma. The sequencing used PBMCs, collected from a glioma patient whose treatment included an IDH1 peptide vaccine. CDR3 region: CASSPGTGNEKLFF. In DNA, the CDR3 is TGTGCCAGCTCACCCGGGACGGGTAATGAAAAACTGTTTTTT.